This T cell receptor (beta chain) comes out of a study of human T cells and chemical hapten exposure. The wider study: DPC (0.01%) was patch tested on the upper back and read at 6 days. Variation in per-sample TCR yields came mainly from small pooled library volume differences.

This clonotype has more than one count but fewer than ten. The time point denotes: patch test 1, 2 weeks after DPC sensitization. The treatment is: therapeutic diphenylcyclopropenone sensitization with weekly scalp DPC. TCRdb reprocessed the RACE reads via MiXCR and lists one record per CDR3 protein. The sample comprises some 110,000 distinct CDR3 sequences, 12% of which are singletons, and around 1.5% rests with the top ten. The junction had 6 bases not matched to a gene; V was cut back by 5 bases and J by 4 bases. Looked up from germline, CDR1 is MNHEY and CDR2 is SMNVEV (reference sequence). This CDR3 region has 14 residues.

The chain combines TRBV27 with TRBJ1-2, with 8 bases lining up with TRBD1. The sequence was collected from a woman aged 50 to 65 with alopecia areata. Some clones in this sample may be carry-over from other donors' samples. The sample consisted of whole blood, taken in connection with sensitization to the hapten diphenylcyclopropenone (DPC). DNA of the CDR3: TGTGCCAGCAGTCCACAGGGGGGAGTCTATGGCTACACCTTC. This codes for CASSPQGGVYGYTF.